Listed below are T cell receptor beta chains from one sample, sequenced in a study of blood T cell repertoires in COVID-19. Data came from immunoSEQ multiplex PCR; TCRdb stores just in-frame clones and leaves some out. The table lists 310,000 or so clones, 90% of them singletons, with approximately 1.5% in the top ten. What was sequenced was PBMCs or T cells enriched from blood (not recorded which). These receptors were collected from a woman aged 18-29 years with acute COVID-19. Both conserved end residues are part of each CDR3. The D gene is left open where the match is weak. Expanded clones get a size class; other rows say once, few or many, or leave the size out.

J gene,clone size,V gene,D gene,CDR3 protein,CDR3 DNA
TRBJ2-2,NA,TRBV18,NA,CASSPPAKTGELFF,TGTGCCAGCTCACCGCCCGCTAAAACCGGGGAGCTGTTTTTT
TRBJ2-3,NA,TRBV5-8,TRBD2,CASSPGLAGRTDTQYF,TGTGCCAGCAGCCCGGGACTAGCGGGACGCACAGATACGCAGTATTTT
TRBJ1-3,once,TRBV10-2,NA,CASSEFLSTGSTIYF,TGCGCCAGCAGTGAGTTTTTGAGCACAGGGTCCACCATATATTTT
TRBJ2-7,NA,TRBV27,TRBD2,CASSLSLAGGSYEQYF,TGTGCCAGCAGTCTATCCCTAGCGGGAGGCTCCTACGAGCAGTACTTC
TRBJ2-7,NA,TRBV10-2,TRBD2,CASSERAGGSWEQYF,TGCGCCAGCAGCGAGCGAGCGGGAGGTTCTTGGGAGCAGTACTTC
TRBJ2-7,NA,TRBV4-1,TRBD2,CASSPQSPGEGPPYEQYF,TGCGCCAGCAGCCCCCAGAGTCCCGGGGAGGGCCCCCCCTACGAGCAGTACTTC
TRBJ2-4,once,TRBV7-2,TRBD1,CASTQMPGQSLAKNIQYF,TGTGCCAGCACCCAAATGCCGGGACAGTCTTTAGCCAAAAACATTCAGTACTTC
TRBJ1-4,NA,TRBV10-1,NA,CASSDAASGKLFF,TGCGCCAGCAGTGATGCGGCATCGGGAAAACTGTTTTTT
TRBJ1-1,NA,TRBV7-9,NA,CASSQRGPEGNTEAFF,TGTGCCAGCAGCCAAAGGGGCCCGGAGGGGAACACTGAAGCTTTCTTT
TRBJ1-2,once,TRBV30,NA,CAWSVGGGRDGYTF,TGTGCCTGGAGTGTCGGGGGGGGCAGAGATGGCTACACCTTC
TRBJ1-3,few,TRBV19,TRBD1,CASTKTGSSGNTIYF,TGTGCCAGTACCAAGACAGGGAGCTCTGGAAACACCATATATTTT
TRBJ2-5,NA,TRBV6-5,TRBD1,CASSSPYRGRQETQYF,TGTGCCAGCAGTTCACCCTACAGGGGGCGACAAGAGACCCAGTACTTC
TRBJ2-3,NA,TRBV7-3,TRBD1,CASSLNLPTGLEGTDTQYF,TGTGCCAGCAGCTTAAATCTTCCGACAGGGCTGGAGGGCACAGATACGCAGTATTTT
TRBJ2-7,NA,TRBV29-1,TRBD1,CSVEGYGTGSTYEQYF,TGCAGCGTTGAAGGATACGGGACAGGTTCTACCTACGAGCAGTACTTC
TRBJ2-1,NA,TRBV4-2,NA,CASSPRLEAGSTYNEQFF,TGTGCCAGCAGCCCGCGCTTAGAGGCGGGTTCTACCTACAATGAGCAGTTCTTC
TRBJ2-3,NA,TRBV28,NA,CASSLSGSTDTQYF,TGTGCCAGCAGTTTAAGCGGCTCCACAGATACGCAGTATTTT
TRBJ2-7,once,TRBV7-3,TRBD2,CASSSHTSATTYEQYF,TGTGCCAGCAGCTCACACACTAGCGCGACTACCTACGAGCAGTACTTC
TRBJ2-1,NA,TRBV7-6,NA,CASSLGSSVHNYNEQFF,TGTGCCAGCAGCTTAGGATCTTCAGTGCACAACTACAATGAGCAGTTCTTC
TRBJ2-1,once,TRBV29-1,TRBD2,CSALPGTSGANEQFF,TGCAGCGCTCTACCCGGGACTAGCGGCGCGAATGAGCAGTTCTTC
TRBJ1-6,NA,TRBV15,TRBD1,CATSRGKQGAYSPLHF,TGTGCCACCAGCAGGGGTAAACAGGGGGCATATTCACCCCTCCACTTT
TRBJ2-1,NA,TRBV15,TRBD2,CATSRGGITSGYNEQFF,TGTGCCACCAGCAGAGGGGGGATAACTAGCGGTTACAATGAGCAGTTCTTC
TRBJ2-1,NA,TRBV7-3,NA,CASGPNTGVLYNEQFF,TGTGCCAGCGGCCCAAACACGGGGGTTCTCTACAATGAGCAGTTCTTC
TRBJ1-1,NA,TRBV4-1,NA,CASSQGTVRWAFF,TGCGCCAGCAGCCAAGGGACAGTCCGGTGGGCTTTCTTT
TRBJ1-3,NA,TRBV9,NA,CASSVVPGLSSGNTIYF,TGTGCCAGCAGCGTAGTCCCGGGATTAAGCTCTGGAAACACCATATATTTT
TRBJ2-7,NA,TRBV6-2/TRBV6-3,TRBD1,CASSYPGQASYEQYF,TGTGCCAGCAGTTACCCGGGACAGGCGTCCTACGAGCAGTACTTC